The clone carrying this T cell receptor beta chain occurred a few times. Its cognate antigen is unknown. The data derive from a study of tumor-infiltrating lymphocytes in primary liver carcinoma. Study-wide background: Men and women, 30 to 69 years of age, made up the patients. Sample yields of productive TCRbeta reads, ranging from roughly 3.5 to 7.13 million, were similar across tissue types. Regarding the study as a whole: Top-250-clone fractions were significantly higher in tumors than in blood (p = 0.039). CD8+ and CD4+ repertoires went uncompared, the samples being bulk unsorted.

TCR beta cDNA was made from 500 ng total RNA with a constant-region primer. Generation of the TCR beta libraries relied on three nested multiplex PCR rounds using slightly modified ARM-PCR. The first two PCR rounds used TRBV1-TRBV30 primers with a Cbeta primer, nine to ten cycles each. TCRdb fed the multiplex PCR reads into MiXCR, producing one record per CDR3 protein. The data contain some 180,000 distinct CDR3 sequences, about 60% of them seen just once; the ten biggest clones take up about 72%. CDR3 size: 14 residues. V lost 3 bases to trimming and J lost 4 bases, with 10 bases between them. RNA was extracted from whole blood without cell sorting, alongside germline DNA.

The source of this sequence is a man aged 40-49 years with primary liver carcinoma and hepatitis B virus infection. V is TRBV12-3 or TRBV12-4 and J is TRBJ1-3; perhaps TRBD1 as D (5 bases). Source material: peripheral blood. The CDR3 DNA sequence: TGTGCCAGCAGTTTCGGCAGGGACGGAAACACCATATATTTT. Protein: CASSFGRDGNTIYF.